This T cell receptor beta chain appears in the sequencing data of a study of blood T cell repertoires in COVID-19 (dated by TCRdb to about 2020). For the wider study: Samples from collaborators originated in the United States, Italy and Spain and spanned both the acute and convalescent phases of COVID-19. The material from the prospective study consisted of cDNA or gDNA derived from T cells, B-cell-depleted T cells, or PBMCs. The dataset comprised deeply sampled blood TCRbeta repertoires from subjects exposed to, actively infected with, or recovered from COVID-19. The repertoires were released in a freely available public database intended as a resource for research on the immune response to SARS-CoV-2. The samples were drawn from the first 160 participants of the ongoing ImmuneRACE study and from about 1,200 subjects provided by 6 global collaborators. Sample metadata almost always included a de-identified subject ID, COVID-19 status, age in years and sex. HLA class I and class II types, where available, came from metadata supplied by the sample provider rather than from assay-based typing.

Summary of the overall study and its limitations: The quantity of clinical and demographic metadata differed by source and by participant and was supplied without curation.

The CDR3 holds 15 amino acids from the cysteine to the phenylalanine. This entry keeps only the CDR3 DNA: 45 bases, framed from base 1. CDR1 SGHDT and CDR2 YYEEEE are derived from the germline V gene. The germline V end is reduced by 1 base and the J end by 7 bases; junction bases left unmatched: 5. TCRbeta CDR3 regions were amplified from genomic DNA by means of the immunoSEQ Assay, a bias-controlled multiplex PCR. In the authors' own workflow: The number of nucleated cells in each sample was estimated from the amplification of reference gene primers within the assay. To quantify the absolute abundance of each unique TCRbeta CDR3 rearrangement, sequence reads were collapsed and filtered. For each sample, productive Simpson clonality was calculated by taking the square root of Simpson's diversity index across productive rearrangements. TCRdb retrieved this table from immuneACCESS and kept in-frame rearrangements only. Not all clones are present; in checked studies, unresolved V genes account for under half, and no reason is known for the remainder. V and J calls plus clone size are reproduced from that table; the DNA served to infer D and trimming. The sample data list tens of thousands of clones, and roughly 80% of these were observed just once. About 13% of the sample comes from the top ten.

Points on this clone: Which antigen it targets is not known. One base away there is no much larger clone; base qualities are not given.

The collaborating institutions used their own protocols to collect whole blood in K2EDTA tubes. Collaborator samples were shipped for TCRbeta analysis as frozen whole blood, isolated PBMCs, or DNA extracted from either sample type. This clonotype was sampled from a woman of 80 years or more with acute or convalescent COVID-19. Sequenced material: peripheral blood. This chain is built from TRBV5-6 and TRBJ1-6, and 7 junctional nucleotides match TRBD1. This receptor has the CDR3 CASSLSPTGNSPLHF. Here is the DNA: TGTGCCAGCAGCTTGTCACCGACAGGGAATTCACCCCTCCACTTT.